This T cell receptor beta chain came from a study of blood T cell repertoires in COVID-19. Study-wide context: The United States, Italy and Spain were the sources of the acute and convalescent COVID-19 samples. T cells, B-cell-depleted T cells, or PBMCs supplied cDNA or gDNA.

Sequencing was performed with immunoSEQ multiplex PCR; in TCRdb, only in-frame clones are kept and a portion is missing. The sample yields some 170,000 clones, more than 75% seen once. From germline, CDR1 is LGHNA and CDR2 YSLEER. V gave up 0 bases and J gave up 4 bases, with 15 bases separating them. There are 16 residues in the CDR3. Sequenced material: peripheral blood. This sequence originates from a woman aged 70-85 years with acute or convalescent COVID-19. This chain joins TRBV4-3 and TRBJ1-1; D might be TRBD1 (5 bases). The CDR3 DNA sequence: TGCGCCAGCAGCCAAGATAGGGAGGGGATGGTCACTGAAGCTTTCTTT. Protein product: CASSQDREGMVTEAFF.